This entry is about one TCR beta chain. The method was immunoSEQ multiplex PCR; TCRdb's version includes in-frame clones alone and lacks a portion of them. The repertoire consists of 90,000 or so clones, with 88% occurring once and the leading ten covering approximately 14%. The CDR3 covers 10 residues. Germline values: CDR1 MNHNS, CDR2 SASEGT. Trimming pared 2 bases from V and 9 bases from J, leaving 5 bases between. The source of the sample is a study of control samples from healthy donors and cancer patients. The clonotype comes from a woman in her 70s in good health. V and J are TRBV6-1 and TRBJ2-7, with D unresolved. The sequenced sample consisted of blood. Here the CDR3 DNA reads TGTGCCAGCAGTGAAAGTCGGCAGTACTTC. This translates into CASSESRQYF.